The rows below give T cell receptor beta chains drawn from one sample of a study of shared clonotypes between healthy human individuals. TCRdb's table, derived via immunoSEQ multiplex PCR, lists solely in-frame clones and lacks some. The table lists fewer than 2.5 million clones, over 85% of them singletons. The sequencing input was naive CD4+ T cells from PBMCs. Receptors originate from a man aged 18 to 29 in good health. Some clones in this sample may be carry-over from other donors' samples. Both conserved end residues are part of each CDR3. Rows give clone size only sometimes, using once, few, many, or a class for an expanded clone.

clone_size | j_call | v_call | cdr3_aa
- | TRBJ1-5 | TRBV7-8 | CASSLASGQPQHF
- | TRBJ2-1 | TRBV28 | CASSLFSGSYNEQFF
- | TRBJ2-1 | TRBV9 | CASSADRPSYNEQFF
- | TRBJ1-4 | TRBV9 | CASSVGTGGEKLFF
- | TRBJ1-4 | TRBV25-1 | CASSESGTGGNEKLFF
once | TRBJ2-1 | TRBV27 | CASSRGNEQFF
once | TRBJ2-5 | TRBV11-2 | CASSARRGQETQYF
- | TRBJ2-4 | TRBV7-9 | CASSFPASGRNIQYF
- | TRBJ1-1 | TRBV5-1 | CASSLSPGDEAFF
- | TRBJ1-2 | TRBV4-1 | CASSQGGQGNYGYTF
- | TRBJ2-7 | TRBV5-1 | CASSRGGTGDYEQYF
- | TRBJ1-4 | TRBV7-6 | CASSLAPAGAEKLFF
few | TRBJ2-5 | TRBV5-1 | CASSLVLARKETQYF
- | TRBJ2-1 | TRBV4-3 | CASSQDLWRLDEQFF
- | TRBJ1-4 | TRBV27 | CASSLRGGHNEKLFF
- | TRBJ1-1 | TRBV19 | CASSMLGAGWSGGNTEAFF
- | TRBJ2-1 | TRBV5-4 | CASSLKAGNDEQFF
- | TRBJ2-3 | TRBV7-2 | CASSPSWTDTQYF
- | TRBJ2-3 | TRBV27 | CAISRGLASPDTQYF
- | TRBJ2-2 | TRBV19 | CASSILGGELFF
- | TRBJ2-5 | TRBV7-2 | CASSLVVSGVQETQYF
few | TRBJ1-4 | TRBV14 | CASSQDAGQLFF
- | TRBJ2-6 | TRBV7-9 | CASSFTGSSAGANVLTF
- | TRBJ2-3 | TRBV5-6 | CASSLYPATDTQYF
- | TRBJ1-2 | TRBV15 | CATSPPSGTPRGYTF
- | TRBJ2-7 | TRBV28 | CASSSRAGVPYEQYF
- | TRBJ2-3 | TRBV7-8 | CASSQPGARYTQYF
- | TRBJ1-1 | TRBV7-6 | CASSQPRQGVMNTEAFF
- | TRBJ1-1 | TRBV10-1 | CASRSQKNTEAFF
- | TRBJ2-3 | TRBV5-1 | CASSPPDLAGGLDTQYF
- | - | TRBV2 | CASSRTLEPDEQYF
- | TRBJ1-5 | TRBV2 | CASSDRGRNQPQHF
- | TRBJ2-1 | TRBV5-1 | CASSLAHRDEQFF
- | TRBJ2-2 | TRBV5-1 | CASSHTYGETGAGELFF
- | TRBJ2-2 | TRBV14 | CASGHQGSGANTGELFF
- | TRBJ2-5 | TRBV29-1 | CSVGDRGGQETQYF
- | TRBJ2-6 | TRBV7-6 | CASIGLGGSGANVLTF
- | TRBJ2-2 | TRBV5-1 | CASSSSPPGQGAGELFF
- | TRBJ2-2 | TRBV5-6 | CASSFGVPGELFF
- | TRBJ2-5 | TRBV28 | CAIQLITFRDRTQETQYF
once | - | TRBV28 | CASRNSGSSYEQYF
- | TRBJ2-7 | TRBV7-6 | CASSQREGLYEQYF
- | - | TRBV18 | CASSRSSYEQYF
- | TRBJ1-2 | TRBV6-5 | CASSYGQGTSYGYTF
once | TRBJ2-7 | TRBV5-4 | CASSRGLAGGYEQYF
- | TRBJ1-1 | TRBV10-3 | CASKLGQTNTEAFF
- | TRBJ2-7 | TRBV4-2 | CASSPRLAGAREQYF
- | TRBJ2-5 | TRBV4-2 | CASSQVIAGGVETQYF
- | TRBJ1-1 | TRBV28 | CASRDRTQHTEAFF
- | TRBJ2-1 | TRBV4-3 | CASSQELRAYNEQFF
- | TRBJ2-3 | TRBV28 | CASSLLGQVPTDTQYF
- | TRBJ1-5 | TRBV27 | CASSPRPFPNDYSNQPQHF
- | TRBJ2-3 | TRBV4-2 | CASSQVGSGDTQYF
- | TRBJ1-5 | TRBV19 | CASSMLSQPQHF